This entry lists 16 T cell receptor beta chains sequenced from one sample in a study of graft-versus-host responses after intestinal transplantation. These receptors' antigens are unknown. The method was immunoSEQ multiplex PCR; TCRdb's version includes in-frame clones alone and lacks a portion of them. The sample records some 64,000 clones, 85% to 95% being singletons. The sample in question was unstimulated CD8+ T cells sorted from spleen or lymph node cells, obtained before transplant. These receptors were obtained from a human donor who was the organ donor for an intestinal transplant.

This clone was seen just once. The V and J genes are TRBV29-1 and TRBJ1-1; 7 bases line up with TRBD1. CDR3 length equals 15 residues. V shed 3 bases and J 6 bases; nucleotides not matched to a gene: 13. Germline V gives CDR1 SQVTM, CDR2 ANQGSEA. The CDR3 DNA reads TGCAGCGTTGATGGTATAGGAACCCAGGGGGCTGAAGCTTTCTTT. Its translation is CSVDGIGTQGAEAFF.

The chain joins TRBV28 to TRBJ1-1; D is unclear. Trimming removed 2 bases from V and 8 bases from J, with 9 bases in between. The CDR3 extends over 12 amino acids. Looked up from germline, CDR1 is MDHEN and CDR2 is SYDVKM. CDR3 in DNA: TGTGCCAGCAGTTTAATCAACCGGGAAGCTTTCTTT. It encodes CASSLINREAFF. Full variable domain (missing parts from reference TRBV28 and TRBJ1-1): DVKVTQSSRYLVKRTGEKVFLECVQDMDHENMFWYRQDPGLGLRLIYFSYDVKMKEKGDIPEGYSVSREKKERFSLILESASTNQTSMYLCASSLINREAFFGQGTRLTVV.

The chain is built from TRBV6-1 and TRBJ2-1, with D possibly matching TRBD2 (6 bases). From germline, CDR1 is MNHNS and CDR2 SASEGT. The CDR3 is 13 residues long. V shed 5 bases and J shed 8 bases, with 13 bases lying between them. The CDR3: CASSQGTPYEQFF. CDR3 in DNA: TGTGCCAGCAGTCAAGGGACTCCTTATGAGCAGTTCTTC.

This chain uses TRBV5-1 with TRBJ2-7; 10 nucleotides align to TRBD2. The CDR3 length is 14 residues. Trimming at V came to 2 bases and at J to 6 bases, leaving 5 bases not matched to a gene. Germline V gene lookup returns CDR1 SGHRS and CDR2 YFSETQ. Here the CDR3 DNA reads TGCGCCAGCAGCTTAGCGGGAGGGTTTTTCGAGCAGTACTTC. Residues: CASSLAGGFFEQYF.

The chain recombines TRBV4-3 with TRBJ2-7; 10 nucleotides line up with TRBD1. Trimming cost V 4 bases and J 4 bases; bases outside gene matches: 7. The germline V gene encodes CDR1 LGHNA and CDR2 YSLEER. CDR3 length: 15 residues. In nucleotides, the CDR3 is TGCGCCAGCAGCCCCTCCGGGACAGGGGAATACGAGCAGTACTTC. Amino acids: CASSPSGTGEYEQYF.

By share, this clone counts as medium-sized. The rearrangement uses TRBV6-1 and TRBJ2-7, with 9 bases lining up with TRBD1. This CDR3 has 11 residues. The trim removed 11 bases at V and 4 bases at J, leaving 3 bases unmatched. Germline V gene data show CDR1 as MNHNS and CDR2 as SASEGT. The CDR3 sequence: CAHGQGYEQYF. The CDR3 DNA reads TGTGCCCACGGACAGGGGTACGAGCAGTACTTC.

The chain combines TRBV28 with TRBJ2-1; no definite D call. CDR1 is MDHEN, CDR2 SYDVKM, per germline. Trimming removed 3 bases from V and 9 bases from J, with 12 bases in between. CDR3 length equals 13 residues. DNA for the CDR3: TGTGCCAGCAGTTTTTACCCTATCGGTGAGCAGTTCTTC. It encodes CASSFYPIGEQFF.

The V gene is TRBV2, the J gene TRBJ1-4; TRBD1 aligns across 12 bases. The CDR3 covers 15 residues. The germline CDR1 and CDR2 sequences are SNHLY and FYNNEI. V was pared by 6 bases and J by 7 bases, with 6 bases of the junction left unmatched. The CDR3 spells CASRGTGGNGEKLFF. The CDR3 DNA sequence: TGTGCCAGCAGGGGGACAGGGGGCAATGGTGAAAAACTGTTTTTT.

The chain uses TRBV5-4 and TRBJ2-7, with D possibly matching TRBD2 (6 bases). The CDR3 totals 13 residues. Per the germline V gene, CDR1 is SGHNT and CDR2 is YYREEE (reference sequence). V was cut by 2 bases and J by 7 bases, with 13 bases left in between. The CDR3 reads CASSFWRGIEQYF. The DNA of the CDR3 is TGTGCCAGCAGCTTCTGGCGGGGCATTGAGCAGTACTTC.

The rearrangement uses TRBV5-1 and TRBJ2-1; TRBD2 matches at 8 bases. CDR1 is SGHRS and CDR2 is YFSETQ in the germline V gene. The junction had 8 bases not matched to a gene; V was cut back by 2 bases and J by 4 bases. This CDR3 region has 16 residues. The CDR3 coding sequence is TGCGCCAGCAGCTTTATCGGACTAGCACCTTACAATGAGCAGTTCTTC. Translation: CASSFIGLAPYNEQFF.

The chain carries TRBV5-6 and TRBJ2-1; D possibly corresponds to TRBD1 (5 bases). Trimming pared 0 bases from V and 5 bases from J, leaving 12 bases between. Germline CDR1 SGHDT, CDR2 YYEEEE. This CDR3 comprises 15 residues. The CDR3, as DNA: TGTGCCAGCAGCTTGGGAGGATGGACACACAATGAGCAGTTCTTC. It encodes CASSLGGWTHNEQFF.

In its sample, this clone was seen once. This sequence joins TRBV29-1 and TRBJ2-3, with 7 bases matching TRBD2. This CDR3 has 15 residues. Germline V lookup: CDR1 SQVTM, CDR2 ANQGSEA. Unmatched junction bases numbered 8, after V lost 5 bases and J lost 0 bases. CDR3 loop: CSVTRAGISTDTQYF. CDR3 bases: TGCAGCGTTACCCGAGCGGGAATTAGCACAGATACGCAGTATTTT.

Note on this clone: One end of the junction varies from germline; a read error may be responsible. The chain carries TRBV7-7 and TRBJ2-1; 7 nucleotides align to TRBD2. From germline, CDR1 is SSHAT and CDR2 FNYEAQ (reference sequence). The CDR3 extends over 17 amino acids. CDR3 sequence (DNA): TGTGCTAGCAGCTCAGAGGTCGGCGGGAGCCCCGGAGGGGAGCAGTTCTTC. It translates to CASSSEVGGSPGGEQFF.

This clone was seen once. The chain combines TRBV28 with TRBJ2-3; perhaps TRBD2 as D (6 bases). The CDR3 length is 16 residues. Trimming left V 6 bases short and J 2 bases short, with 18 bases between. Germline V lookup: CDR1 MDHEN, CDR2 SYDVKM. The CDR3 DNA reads TGTGCCAGCAGCCGACCCAGACTAGTATTCACAGATACGCAGTATTTT. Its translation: CASSRPRLVFTDTQYF.

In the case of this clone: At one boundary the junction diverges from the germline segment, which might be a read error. CDR3 nucleotide sequence: TGTGCTAGCAGCTTAGGAGGTGCGCTAGCGGCAACAGATACGCAGTATTTT. As protein: CASSLGGALAATDTQYF. This rearrangement joins TRBV7-7 to TRBJ2-3; 7 bases fit TRBD2. The CDR3 is 17 amino acids. The germline V gene has CDR1 SSHAT and CDR2 FNYEAQ (reference sequence).

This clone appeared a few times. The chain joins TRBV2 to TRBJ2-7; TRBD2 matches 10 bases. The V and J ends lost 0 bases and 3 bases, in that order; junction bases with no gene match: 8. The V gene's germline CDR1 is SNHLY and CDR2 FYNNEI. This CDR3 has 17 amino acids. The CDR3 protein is CASSEAGVTSGIYEQYF. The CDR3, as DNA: TGTGCCAGCAGTGAAGCGGGCGTAACTAGCGGGATCTACGAGCAGTACTTC. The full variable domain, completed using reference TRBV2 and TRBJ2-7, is EPEVTQTPSHQVTQMGQEVILRCVPISNHLYFYWYRQILGQKVEFLVSFYNNEISEKSEIFDDQFSVERPDGSNFTLKIRSTKLEDSAMYFCASSEAGVTSGIYEQYFGPGTRLTVT.